This T cell receptor beta chain originates from a study of T cell responses to AZD1222 COVID-19 vaccine. Broader study findings: No repertoire was sampled before or during the peak T cell response, only after it. Spike-specific TCR breadth and depth both grew after two AZD1222 doses. It should be noted that donors were predominantly white British and more often female, and clonal diversity was possibly underestimated. Seropositive AZD1222 recipients at baseline numbered only 6 or 7.

This CDR3 comprises 16 residues. The germline V and J ends were trimmed by 5 bases and 4 bases, with 18 bases remaining between them. Germline V lookup: CDR1 SGHRS, CDR2 YFSETQ. The assay was immunoSEQ multiplex PCR, and TCRdb's table has in-frame clones only and misses some. The table shows some 150,000 clones, with 88% occurring only once. About this clone itself: Its antigen is still unknown.

V gene TRBV5-1 combines with J gene TRBJ1-4, with D possibly TRBD1 on 5 matching bases. The sequenced sample was peripheral blood, obtained 28 days after the second dose of the MenACWY control vaccine. The sequence was collected from an adult who received the MenACWY meningococcal vaccine as a control. In nucleotides, the CDR3 is TGCGCCAGCAGTGAACTCCCAGGGCAGAGTAATGAAAAACTGTTTTTT. It specifies CASSELPGQSNEKLFF.